The 23 T cell receptor beta chains presented below share a single source sample, sequenced in a study of cytomegalovirus exposure and HLA in healthy donors. Generated by immunoSEQ multiplex PCR, the TCRdb table keeps only in-frame clones and is missing some. Here the sample spans 95,000 to 150,000 clones, approximately 88% being singletons. Sequencing input: PBMCs. All receptors derive from a woman aged 18-29 years in good health and CMV-seropositive.

V is TRBV2 and J is TRBJ2-5, with 11 bases matching TRBD2. CDR1 is SNHLY, CDR2 FYNNEI, per germline. V was clipped by 8 bases and J by 9 bases; unmatched bases: 14. The CDR3 sequence is 15 residues long. The CDR3 here is CASGQTSGGALPQYF. CDR3 sequence (DNA): TGTGCCAGCGGGCAAACTAGCGGGGGAGCCCTTCCCCAGTACTTC. The full variable domain, in which reference TRBV2 and TRBJ2-5 provide the parts outside the CDR3, is EPEVTQTPSHQVTQMGQEVILRCVPISNHLYFYWYRQILGQKVEFLVSFYNNEISEKSEIFDDQFSVERPDGSNFTLKIRSTKLEDSAMYFCASGQTSGGALPQYFGPGTRLLVL.

The chain combines TRBV7-9 with TRBJ2-2; maybe TRBD2 (6 bases). Germline lookup yields CDR1 SEHNR and CDR2 FQNEAQ (reference sequence). Trimming pared 5 bases from V and 2 bases from J, leaving 18 bases between. The CDR3 is made up of 17 amino acids. CDR3 DNA: TGTGCCAGCAGCCCACGAGTAACTAGCTTAAACACCGGGGAGCTGTTTTTT. Its translation: CASSPRVTSLNTGELFF. Combining the CDR3 with reference TRBV7-9 and TRBJ2-2 gives the whole variable domain DTGVSQNPRHKITKRGQNVTFRCDPISEHNRLYWYRQTLGQGPEFLTYFQNEAQLEKSRLLSDRFSAERPKGSFSTLEIQRTEQGDSAMYLCASSPRVTSLNTGELFFGEGSRLTVL.

The chain joins TRBV13 to TRBJ1-2; D may be TRBD1 (5 bases). Trimming cost V 4 bases and J 1 base, with 13 bases left between them. The germline V gene encodes CDR1 PRHDT and CDR2 FYEKMQ (reference sequence). The CDR3 contains 15 residues. CDR3 sequence: CASSSRGYYNYGYTF. In nucleotides, the CDR3 is TGTGCCAGCAGCTCCCGGGGGTATTATAACTATGGCTACACCTTC.

This chain connects TRBV11-2 to TRBJ1-6, with 8 bases fitting TRBD1. Germline V gene data show CDR1 as SGHAT and CDR2 as FQNNGV. With V trimmed by 4 bases and J by 7 bases, 12 bases remained unmatched. This CDR3 has 17 residues. DNA for the CDR3: TGTGCCAGCAGCTCTACCGGCCGGACAGGGCTGAATTCACCCCTCCACTTT. This gives the protein CASSSTGRTGLNSPLHF.

The chain links TRBV19 to TRBJ2-7, with 9 bases fitting TRBD1. The CDR3 has 15 residues. The V and J ends lost 4 bases and 0 bases, in that order; junction bases with no gene match: 4. The V gene's germline CDR1 is LNHDA and CDR2 SQIVND (reference sequence). The CDR3 region has the DNA TGTGCCAGTAGTAGGGGACAGGGTAGCTCCTACGAGCAGTACTTC. Its protein product is CASSRGQGSSYEQYF.

The chain has TRBV14 and TRBJ2-5; a weak D match, TRBD2 (5 bases). This CDR3 has 15 residues. Germline V gene data show CDR1 as SGHDN and CDR2 as FVKESK. V was cut by 1 base and J by 2 bases, with 11 bases left in between. For the CDR3, the DNA is TGTGCCAGCAGCCAAGGGGGAGCGGAGCAAGAGACCCAGTACTTC. Translation gives CASSQGGAEQETQYF.

The gene calls are TRBV7-2 and TRBJ2-7; TRBD2 aligns across 8 bases. This CDR3 has 14 residues. V was clipped by 5 bases and J by 0 bases; unmatched bases: 3. Germline CDR1 and CDR2: SGHTA and FQGNSA. The CDR3 nucleotides are TGTGCCAGCAGCGCCGGGACTAGCTCCTACGAGCAGTACTTC. Its protein product is CASSAGTSSYEQYF.

In DNA form, the CDR3 reads TGTGCCAGCACGCTGGACAGGGCCAGCTACGAGCAGTACTTC. It translates to CASTLDRASYEQYF. The rearrangement links TRBV7-2 to TRBJ2-7; 8 positions agree with TRBD1. The CDR3 is 14 residues long. CDR1 and CDR2 from the germline V gene are SGHTA and FQGNSA. J was trimmed by 3 bases and V by 7 bases; bases with no gene match: 8.

This clone has just a few counts. The V gene is TRBV18, the J gene TRBJ1-6; no clear D. Trimming took off 1 base at V and 7 bases at J, with 11 bases between the two ends. Germline V gives CDR1 KGHSH, CDR2 LQKENI. The CDR3 totals 15 residues. The CDR3 here is CASSPQVQINSPLHF. The CDR3, as DNA: TGTGCCAGCTCACCACAGGTACAGATAAATTCACCCCTCCACTTT. Looking up the rest from reference TRBV18 and TRBJ1-6 gives the full variable domain: NAGVMQNPRHLVRRRGQEARLRCSPMKGHSHVYWYRQLPEEGLKFMVYLQKENIIDESGMPKERFSAEFPKEGPSILRIQQVVRGDSAAYFCASSPQVQINSPLHFGNGTRLTVT.

This sequence joins TRBV6-1 and TRBJ1-4; D not resolved. Looked up from germline, CDR1 is MNHNS and CDR2 is SASEGT. Trimming removed 8 bases from V and 8 bases from J, with 18 bases in between. The CDR3 is 14 amino acids. The CDR3 nucleotides are TGTGCCAGCCAACTACGGGTTGTCAAAGAAAAACTGTTTTTT. It is translated as CASQLRVVKEKLFF.

This chain links TRBV6-5 with TRBJ2-3, with TRBD1 identical over 9 bases. Losses at the gene ends were 5 bases for V and 4 bases for J; bases not matched to a gene: 4. CDR3 length: 14 residues. Germline values: CDR1 MNHEY, CDR2 SVGAGI. The CDR3 here is CASSRDRVSDTQYF. The CDR3, as DNA: TGTGCCAGCAGTCGGGACAGGGTTTCAGATACGCAGTATTTT.

The genes are TRBV7-9 and TRBJ2-3; 14 positions match TRBD2. CDR1 is SEHNR, CDR2 FQNEAQ, per germline (reference sequence). The CDR3 sequence is 15 residues long. Germline trimming cut 5 bases from V and 6 bases from J; bases unmatched to any gene: 4. CDR3 in amino acids: CASSRTSGRSDTQYF. In nucleotides, the CDR3 is TGTGCCAGCAGCCGGACTAGCGGGAGGAGTGATACGCAGTATTTT.

The chain's CDR3 is CASSPSGVPVGYTF. Here the CDR3 DNA reads TGTGCCAGCAGCCCCTCCGGGGTGCCGGTTGGCTACACCTTC. The chain recombines TRBV7-9 with TRBJ1-2; D is ambiguous. V was trimmed by 5 bases and J by 7 bases, leaving 17 bases between them. Germline assignment: CDR1 SEHNR and CDR2 FQNEAQ (reference sequence). This CDR3 contains 14 residues. The full variable domain, its missing parts supplied by reference TRBV7-9 and TRBJ1-2, is DTGVSQNPRHKITKRGQNVTFRCDPISEHNRLYWYRQTLGQGPEFLTYFQNEAQLEKSRLLSDRFSAERPKGSFSTLEIQRTEQGDSAMYLCASSPSGVPVGYTFGSGTRLTVV.

V usage is TRBV4-2 and J usage is TRBJ1-5, with 7 positions matching TRBD1. The CDR3 contains 16 residues. With 0 bases clipped from V and 4 bases from J, the junction kept 6 bases outside the gene matches. Germline assignment: CDR1 LGHNA and CDR2 YNFKEQ. CDR3 sequence reads: CASSQEWDSGNQPQHF. In DNA, the CDR3 is TGTGCCAGCAGCCAAGAATGGGACAGTGGGAATCAGCCCCAGCATTTT.

This chain joins TRBV6-1 and TRBJ1-6; 7 positions agree with TRBD1. Trimming removed 6 bases from V and 10 bases from J; junction bases left unmatched: 12. Germline loops: CDR1 MNHNS, CDR2 SASEGT. CDR3 length equals 15 residues. CDR3 DNA: TGTGCCAGCAGGCCTGACAGGGTACGGGGATCACCCCTCCACTTT. It encodes CASRPDRVRGSPLHF.

The chain uses TRBV30 and TRBJ1-1; D uncertain. Trimming removed 3 bases at V and 1 base at J, with 18 bases between. Looked up from germline, CDR1 is GTSNPN and CDR2 is SVGIG (reference sequence). This CDR3 is built from 16 residues. CDR3 residues: CAWSGEPRGRNTEAFF. The CDR3 bases are TGTGCCTGGAGCGGGGAGCCGAGAGGAAGGAACACTGAAGCTTTCTTT.

The gene calls are TRBV4-2 and TRBJ2-1, with 7 bases aligning to TRBD2. Trimming at V came to 0 bases and at J to 6 bases, leaving 8 bases not matched to a gene. CDR3 length equals 16 residues. CDR1 and CDR2 from the germline V gene are LGHNA and YNFKEQ. CDR3 sequence: CASSQDGASGFNEQFF. The CDR3 DNA sequence: TGTGCCAGCAGCCAAGACGGGGCTAGCGGCTTCAATGAGCAGTTCTTC.

The gene calls are TRBV10-3 and TRBJ1-2; D is unresolved. Trimming cost V 4 bases and J 3 bases, with 9 bases left between them. Germline V gives CDR1 ENHRY, CDR2 SYGVKD. CDR3 length equals 13 residues. The chain's CDR3 is CAISAVSDYGYTF. As DNA, the CDR3 is TGTGCCATCAGTGCAGTAAGCGACTATGGCTACACCTTC.

Points on this clone: The same CDR3 is also encoded by other DNA sequences in this sample. The gene calls are TRBV6-5 and TRBJ1-1, with D hard to call. CDR1 is MNHEY and CDR2 is SVGAGI in the germline V gene. V was clipped by 3 bases and J by 1 base, with 6 bases between them. The CDR3 spans 13 residues. The CDR3 here is CASSYGGNTEAFF. For the CDR3, the DNA is TGTGCCAGCAGTTATGGAGGGAACACTGAAGCTTTCTTT.

The chain combines TRBV5-1 with TRBJ2-1; D is possibly TRBD2 (6 bases). V was clipped by 6 bases and J by 5 bases, with 18 bases between them. Germline V gives CDR1 SGHRS, CDR2 YFSETQ. CDR3 size: 15 residues. The CDR3 is CASTNGGGNDNEQFF. CDR3 DNA sequence: TGCGCCAGCACCAATGGCGGAGGGAATGACAATGAGCAGTTCTTC.

This chain joins TRBV9 and TRBJ2-3; D gene uncertain. Germline V CDR1 and CDR2: SGDLS, YYNGEE. This CDR3 is 15 amino acids long. V lost 4 bases and J lost 3, with 15 bases in between. The CDR3 DNA reads as TGTGCCAGCAGCTCCCTGCCCCGGTTGACAGATACGCAGTATTTT. It encodes CASSSLPRLTDTQYF.

The chain recombines TRBV12-5 with TRBJ1-2; TRBD1 is a possible D gene (6 bases). The V end lost 1 base, the J end lost 5 bases, and 20 bases lay between the germline ends. CDR1 is LGHNT and CDR2 is FRNRAP in the germline V gene. The length of the CDR3 is 17 residues. The CDR3 coding sequence is TGTGCTAGTGGTTTGGCATCCAACGGACAGCTCAAATATGGCTACACCTTC. It specifies CASGLASNGQLKYGYTF. The variable domain in full, with the rest retrieved from reference TRBV12-5 and TRBJ1-2, is DARVTQTPRHKVTEMGQEVTMRCQPILGHNTVFWYRQTMMQGLELLAYFRNRAPLDDSGMPKDRFSAEMPDATLATLKIQPSEPRDSAVYFCASGLASNGQLKYGYTFGSGTRLTVV.

The V call is TRBV9, the J call TRBJ1-2; 7 bases fit TRBD1. CDR3 length equals 15 residues. V lost 0 bases to trimming and J lost 5 bases; unmatched junction nucleotides: 7. The germline V gene encodes CDR1 SGDLS and CDR2 YYNGEE. CDR3 in amino acids: CASSVANRGDYGYTF. CDR3 nucleotides: TGTGCCAGCAGCGTAGCGAACAGGGGAGATTATGGCTACACCTTC. Filled out from reference TRBV9 and TRBJ1-2, the complete variable domain reads DSGVTQTPKHLITATGQRVTLRCSPRSGDLSVYWYQQSLDQGLQFLIQYYNGEERAKGNILERFSAQQFPDLHSELNLSSLELGDSALYFCASSVANRGDYGYTFGSGTRLTVV.